This T cell receptor beta chain is drawn from a study of blood T cells in healthy people across ages. Sample-barcoded 5' priming and a J-beta primer mix drove a second PCR of about 6 to 11 cycles. Every sample returned 2.5 million or more CDR3-containing paired-end reads. TCRdb fed the 5' RACE reads into MiXCR, producing one record per CDR3 protein. This sample has about 1.6 million distinct CDR3 sequences, with about 35% found just once. The CDR3 extends over 11 amino acids. The germline V gene encodes CDR1 DFQATT and CDR2 SNEGSKA (reference sequence). Healthy individuals of Caucasian origin from Russia, aged 6 to 90, served as donors.

Sequencing was performed on blood. The clonotype comes from a woman in her 30s in good health. The chain combines TRBV20-1 with TRBJ1-2; 7 bases match TRBD1. The chain's CDR3 is CSTTGVWGYTF. CDR3 in DNA: TGCAGCACAACAGGGGTTTGGGGCTACACCTTC.